This paragraph covers one T cell receptor (beta chain) sequence. Its antigen is not known. It was with a sample-barcoded 5' primer and a J-beta primer mix that a second PCR of about 6 to 12 cycles was run. TCRdb re-called the 5' RACE reads through MiXCR, storing one row per CDR3 protein. The profile covers over 1.5 million distinct CDR3 sequences, with around half appearing a single time and more than 2% taken by the ten largest. This entry is derived from a study of blood T cells in healthy people across ages. This CDR3 is 12 amino acids long. Trimming cost V 5 bases and J 3 bases, with 5 bases left between them. General study results and limits: No conclusive comparison of naive versus antigen-experienced cells was possible with unsorted PBMCs. Naive T cell percentage strongly correlated with TCR beta diversity.

The chain links TRBV12-3 or TRBV12-4 to TRBJ1-5; D is unclear. The sequencing input was blood. The TCR sequence derives from a woman aged 40 to 49 in good health. The CDR3: CASSGDNQPQHF. In nucleotides, the CDR3 is TGTGCCAGCAGTGGCGACAATCAGCCCCAGCATTTT.